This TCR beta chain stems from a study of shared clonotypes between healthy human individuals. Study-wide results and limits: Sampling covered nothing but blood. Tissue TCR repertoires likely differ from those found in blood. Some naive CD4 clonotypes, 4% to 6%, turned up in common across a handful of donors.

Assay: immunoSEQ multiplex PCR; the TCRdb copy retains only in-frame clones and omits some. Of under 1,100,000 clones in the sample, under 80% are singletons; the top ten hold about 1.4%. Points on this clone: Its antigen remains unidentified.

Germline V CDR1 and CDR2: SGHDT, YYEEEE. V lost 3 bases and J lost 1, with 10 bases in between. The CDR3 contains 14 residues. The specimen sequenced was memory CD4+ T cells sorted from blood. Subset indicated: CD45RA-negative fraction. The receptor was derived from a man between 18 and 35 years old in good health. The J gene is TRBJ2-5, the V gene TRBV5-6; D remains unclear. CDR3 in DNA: TGTGCCAGCAGCTCTGGACGGAGCCAAGAGACCCAGTACTTC. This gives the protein CASSSGRSQETQYF.